Below, 16 T cell receptor beta chains from the same sample are listed, as sequenced in a study of cytomegalovirus exposure and HLA in healthy donors. Use of 60 Vbeta and 13 Jbeta primers characterized the PCR. Some clones are missing from TCRdb's copy, which holds only in-frame ones; the method was immunoSEQ multiplex PCR. The sample lists about 110,000 clones, about four fifths occurring once. Source material: PBMCs. These receptors were taken from a woman aged 55-69 years in good health and CMV-seropositive.

The table lists this clone with a few counts. The chain uses TRBV5-1 and TRBJ2-3, with D perhaps matching TRBD1 (5 bases). This CDR3 has 13 amino acids. V lost 8 bases and J lost 0, with 10 bases in between. CDR1 SGHRS and CDR2 YFSETQ come from the germline V gene. CDR3 loop: CASAGISTDTQYF. As DNA, the CDR3 is TGCGCCAGTGCAGGGATTAGCACAGATACGCAGTATTTT. Full variable domain (remainder filled in from reference TRBV5-1 and TRBJ2-3): KAGVTQTPRYLIKTRGQQVTLSCSPISGHRSVSWYQQTPGQGLQFLFEYFSETQRNKGNFPGRFSGRQFSNSRSEMNVSTLELGDSALYLCASAGISTDTQYFGPGTRLTVL.

The chain recombines TRBV2 with TRBJ2-1, with D possibly being TRBD2 (5 bases). Trimming pared 1 base from V and 10 bases from J, leaving 17 bases between. Germline V CDR1 and CDR2: SNHLY, FYNNEI. CDR3 length equals 15 residues. This CDR3 is CASSEDGGRHYEQFF. CDR3 bases: TGTGCCAGCAGTGAAGATGGCGGGCGGCACTACGAGCAGTTCTTC.

V gene TRBV9 combines with J gene TRBJ2-6; 8 nucleotides align to TRBD2. This CDR3 contains 15 residues. V dropped 0 bases and J dropped 10; count of bases not matched to a gene: 6. Looked up from germline, CDR1 is SGDLS and CDR2 is YYNGEE. CDR3 residues: CASSVAGGGQNVLTF. The CDR3 coding sequence is TGTGCCAGCAGCGTAGCCGGGGGGGGTCAAAACGTCCTGACTTTC.

This clone was counted a few times. The chain is built from TRBV6-1 and TRBJ2-3, with 8 bases fitting TRBD1. Germline CDR1 is MNHNS and CDR2 is SASEGT. J gave up 1 base and V 7 bases, and 4 bases lay outside the gene matches. The CDR3 extends over 14 amino acids. This CDR3 is CASTTRGRTDTQYF. The CDR3 coding sequence is TGTGCCAGCACGACCAGGGGGCGCACAGATACGCAGTATTTT.

This chain links TRBV19 with TRBJ2-5; D remains ambiguous. In germline, CDR1 is LNHDA, CDR2 SQIVND (reference sequence). The ends were cut back, 7 bases at V and 5 bases at J, with 23 bases in the middle. The CDR3 totals 16 residues. In nucleotides, the CDR3 is TGTGCCAGTACTGAAAGATTTGGTTACCACCGGGAGACCCAGTACTTC. Amino acids: CASTERFGYHRETQYF.

The chain has TRBV9 and TRBJ2-5; D remains unclear. The CDR3 is 14 residues long. Germline values: CDR1 SGDLS, CDR2 YYNGEE. V lost 1 base to trimming and J lost 0 bases, with 7 bases between them. The CDR3 nucleotides read TGTGCCAGCAGCGTAAGTGCAGACCAAGAGACCCAGTACTTC. This translates into CASSVSADQETQYF.

The chain is built from TRBV30 and TRBJ2-3; 7 positions match TRBD1. The J segment lost 3 bases and the V segment lost 1 base, leaving 1 base of the junction unmatched. Germline assignment: CDR1 GTSNPN and CDR2 SVGIG (reference sequence). This CDR3 comprises 13 residues. As DNA, the CDR3 is TGTGCCTGGAGTGGCAGGGGGACAGATACGCAGTATTTT. Protein: CAWSGRGTDTQYF.

DNA for the CDR3: TGTGCCAGCAGCTGGACTGGAACAGATACGCAGTATTTT. It is translated as CASSWTGTDTQYF. The chain couples TRBV11-3 to TRBJ2-3; the D gene is possibly TRBD2 (5 bases). The CDR3 length is 13 residues. The V end lost 4 bases, the J end lost 3 bases, and 8 bases lay between the germline ends. The germline V gene encodes CDR1 SGHNT and CDR2 YENEEA.

The CDR3 DNA reads as TGTGCCAGCAGGCCGGGACAGGGTCTCGAAAAACTGTTTTTT. As protein: CASRPGQGLEKLFF. J is TRBJ1-4 and V is TRBV6-1; 9 nucleotides match TRBD1. Germline V lookup: CDR1 MNHNS, CDR2 SASEGT. J was trimmed by 8 bases and V by 6 bases; bases with no gene match: 7. This CDR3 region has 14 residues.

The chain recombines TRBV5-1 with TRBJ2-1, with a weak D call TRBD1 (8 bases). This CDR3 is built from 13 residues. The germline CDR1 and CDR2 sequences are SGHRS and YFSETQ. The germline V and J ends were trimmed by 2 bases and 7 bases, with 10 bases remaining between them. CDR3 coding DNA: TGCGCCAGCAGCTTACAGGGGGGGAATGAGCAGTTCTTC. Protein sequence: CASSLQGGNEQFF.

This chain joins TRBV21-1 and TRBJ2-7; TRBD1, the table's D call, was not compared with the DNA. TRBV21-1 is shown as a pseudogene. This CDR3 contains 21 residues. The CDR3 DNA sequence: TGTGCCAGCAGCCGTGGGGCCTGTACGGACAGAGACCCGGCGTACTCCTACGAGCAGTACTTC. It codes for CASSRGACTDRDPAYSYEQYF.

This chain uses TRBV7-2 with TRBJ2-1; D might be TRBD2 (6 bases). Germline V gene data show CDR1 as SGHTA and CDR2 as FQGNSA. V was cut by 1 base and J by 4 bases, with 8 bases left in between. The CDR3 runs to 14 residues. The CDR3 nucleotides read TGTGCCAGCAGCTTAGGGGACTGGTACAATGAGCAGTTCTTC. Its protein product is CASSLGDWYNEQFF.

This chain uses TRBV27 with TRBJ1-1; 10 bases are shared with TRBD1. The V segment lost 6 bases and the J segment 4 bases; nucleotides outside the gene matches: 5. CDR1 MNHEY and CDR2 SMNVEV come from the germline V gene (reference sequence). The CDR3 spans 14 residues. The CDR3 loop reads CASSPDRGLTEAFF. The CDR3 nucleotides read TGTGCCAGCAGCCCAGACAGGGGGCTCACTGAAGCTTTCTTT.

The chain has TRBV7-9 and TRBJ2-7; TRBD1 aligns across 7 bases. This CDR3 region has 16 residues. In germline, CDR1 is SEHNR, CDR2 FQNEAQ (reference sequence). The ends lost 5 bases at V and 0 bases at J; junction bases unmatched: 10. CDR3 nucleotide sequence: TGTGCCAGCAGCCCCCGCTCAGGGGGTAACTCCTACGAGCAGTACTTC. Its translation is CASSPRSGGNSYEQYF.

In DNA, the CDR3 is TGTGCCAGCAGCCCTAGCGGCACAGATACGCAGTATTTT. The encoded protein is CASSPSGTDTQYF. The gene calls are TRBV6-4 and TRBJ2-3; weak D call: TRBD2 (6 bases). This CDR3 spans 13 amino acids. V lost 6 bases and J 1 base, leaving 8 bases between the germline ends. Per the germline V gene, CDR1 is MRHNA and CDR2 is SNTAGT.

The genes are TRBV2 and TRBJ2-1; TRBD2 agrees at 8 bases. Germline V gene sequence: CDR1 SNHLY, CDR2 FYNNEI. This CDR3 has 15 residues. V shed 7 bases and J 5 bases; nucleotides not matched to a gene: 10. Here the CDR3 reads CASNRQREFDNEQFF. The CDR3 region has the DNA TGTGCCAGCAACAGACAGCGGGAGTTCGACAATGAGCAGTTCTTC.